This T cell receptor (beta chain) comes out of a study of cytomegalovirus exposure and HLA in healthy donors. Whole-study findings and limits: With DRB1 most and HLA-C fewest, TCR association rates differed between HLA loci in a later analysis. Per published accounts, TCR beta sequences correctly predicted the HLA-A and HLA-B alleles of most subjects.

Primers: 60 Vbeta forward and 13 Jbeta reverse. The data were produced by immunoSEQ multiplex PCR, yet TCRdb's version contains in-frame clones alone and is incomplete. The sample comprises roughly 150,000 clones, 70% to 80% of which are singletons, and approximately 2% rests with the top ten. Concerning this clone itself: Its matching antigen is unknown.

CDR3 length: 16 residues. With 1 base clipped from V and 8 bases from J, the junction kept 10 bases outside the gene matches. In germline, CDR1 is SGDLS, CDR2 YYNGEE. The V and J genes are TRBV9 and TRBJ2-1; 9 bases fit TRBD1. The TCR sequence derives from a man aged 25 to 45 in good health and CMV-seronegative. The source material was PBMCs. CDR3 coding DNA: TGTGCCAGCAGCGTATTAGGCACAGGGGGCCCGGATGAGCAGTTCTTC. Protein sequence: CASSVLGTGGPDEQFF.